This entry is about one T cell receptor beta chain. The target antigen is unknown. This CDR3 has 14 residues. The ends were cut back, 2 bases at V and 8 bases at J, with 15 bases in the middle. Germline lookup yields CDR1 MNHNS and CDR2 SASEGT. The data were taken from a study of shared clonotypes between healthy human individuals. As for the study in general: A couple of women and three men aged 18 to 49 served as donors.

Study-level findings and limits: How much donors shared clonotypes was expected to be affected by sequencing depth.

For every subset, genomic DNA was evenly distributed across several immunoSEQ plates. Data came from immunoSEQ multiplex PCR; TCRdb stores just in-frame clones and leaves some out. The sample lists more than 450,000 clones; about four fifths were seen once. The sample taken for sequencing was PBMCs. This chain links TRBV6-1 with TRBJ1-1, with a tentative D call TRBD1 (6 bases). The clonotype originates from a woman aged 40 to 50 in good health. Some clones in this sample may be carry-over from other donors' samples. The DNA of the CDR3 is TGTGCCAGCAGTGAATATGGGGGCGAGGTGGAAGCTTTCTTT. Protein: CASSEYGGEVEAFF.